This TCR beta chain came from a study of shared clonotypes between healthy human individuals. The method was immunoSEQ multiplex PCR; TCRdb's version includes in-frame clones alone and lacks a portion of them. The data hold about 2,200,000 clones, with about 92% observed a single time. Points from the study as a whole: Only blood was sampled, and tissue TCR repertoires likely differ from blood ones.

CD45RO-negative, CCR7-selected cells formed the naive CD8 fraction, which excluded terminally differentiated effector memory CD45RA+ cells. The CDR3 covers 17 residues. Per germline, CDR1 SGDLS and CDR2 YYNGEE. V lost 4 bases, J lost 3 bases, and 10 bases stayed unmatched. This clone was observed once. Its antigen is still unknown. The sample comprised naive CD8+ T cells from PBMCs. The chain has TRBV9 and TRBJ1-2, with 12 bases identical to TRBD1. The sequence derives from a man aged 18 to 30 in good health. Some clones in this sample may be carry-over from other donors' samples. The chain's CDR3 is CASSYPSGTGGDYGYTF. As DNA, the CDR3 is TGTGCCAGCAGCTATCCCAGTGGGACAGGGGGCGACTATGGCTACACCTTC.